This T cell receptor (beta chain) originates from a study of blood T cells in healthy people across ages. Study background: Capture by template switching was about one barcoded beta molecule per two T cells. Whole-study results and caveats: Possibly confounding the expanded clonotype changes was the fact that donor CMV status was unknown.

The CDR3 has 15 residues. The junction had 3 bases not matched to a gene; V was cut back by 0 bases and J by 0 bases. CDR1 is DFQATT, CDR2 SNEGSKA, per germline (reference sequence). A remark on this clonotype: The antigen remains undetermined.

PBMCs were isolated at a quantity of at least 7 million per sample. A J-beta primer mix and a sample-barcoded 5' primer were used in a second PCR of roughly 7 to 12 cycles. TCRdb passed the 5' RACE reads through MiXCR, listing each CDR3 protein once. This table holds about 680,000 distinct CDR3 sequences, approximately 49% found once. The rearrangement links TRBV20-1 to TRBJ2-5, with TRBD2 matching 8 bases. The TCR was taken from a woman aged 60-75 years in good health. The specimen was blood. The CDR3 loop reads CSARDGGRYQETQYF. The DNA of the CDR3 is TGCAGTGCTAGAGATGGCGGGAGGTACCAAGAGACCCAGTACTTC.